This T cell receptor beta chain derives from a study of T-cell memory formation after mild COVID-19. This clonotype has a count of ten or more. The antigen remains undetermined. Points from the study as a whole: For contracting clones, CD4+ ones sat mainly in CM and EM, CD8+ in EMRA.

Trimming cost V 7 bases and J 3 bases; bases outside gene matches: 29. Germline CDR1 MNHEY, CDR2 SVGEGT. The CDR3 is made up of 21 amino acids. Barcoded TCR alpha and TCR beta cDNA libraries with UMIs came from 5'RACE using constant-segment primers. One entry per CDR3 protein, called by TCRdb with MiXCR from the 5' RACE reads. The sample gives 260,000 or so distinct CDR3 sequences, roughly a sixth of which show up once; around a fifth is in the top ten. This receptor was obtained from a man younger than 30 who had mild COVID-19 (a few samples of this study predate the infection). Cell type and time point are not known. V usage is TRBV6-2 or TRBV6-3 and J usage is TRBJ1-2; 7 bases agree with TRBD1. The sample comprised PBMCs or a T cell subset sorted from them (not recorded which). Here the CDR3 reads CASTLLWDSWISGARHYGYTF. In DNA form, the CDR3 reads TGTGCCAGCACCCTTTTATGGGACAGCTGGATATCAGGGGCGCGTCACTATGGCTACACCTTC.